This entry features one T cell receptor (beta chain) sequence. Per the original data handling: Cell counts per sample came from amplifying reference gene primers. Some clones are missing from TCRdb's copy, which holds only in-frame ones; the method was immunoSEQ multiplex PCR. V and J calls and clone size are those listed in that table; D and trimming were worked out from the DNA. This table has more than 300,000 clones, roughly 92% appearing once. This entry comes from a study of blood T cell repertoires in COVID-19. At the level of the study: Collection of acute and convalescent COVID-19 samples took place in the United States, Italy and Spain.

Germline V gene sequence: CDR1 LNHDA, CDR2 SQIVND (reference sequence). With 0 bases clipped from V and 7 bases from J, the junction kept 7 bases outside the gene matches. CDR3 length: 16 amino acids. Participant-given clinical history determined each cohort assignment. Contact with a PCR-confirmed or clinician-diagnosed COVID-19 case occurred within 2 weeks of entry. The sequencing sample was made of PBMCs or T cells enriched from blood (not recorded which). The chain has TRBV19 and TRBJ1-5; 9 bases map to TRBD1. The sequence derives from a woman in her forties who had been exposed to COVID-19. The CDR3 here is CASSIERGQGNQPQHF. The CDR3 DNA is TGTGCCAGTAGTATAGAGAGGGGACAGGGTAACCAGCCCCAGCATTTT.